The 30 T cell receptor beta chains below all came from one sample that was sequenced in a study of beta chain features in type 1 diabetes. Every bit of the isolated RNA underwent reverse transcription, so sequencing read expressed TCRB transcripts. This table comes from immunoSEQ multiplex PCR, and its TCRdb copy is limited to in-frame clones, with some not included. The sample includes some 900,000 clones, 17% of them seen just once. Input material: naive CD4+ T cells from blood. The receptors shown here come from a woman aged 18-29 years in good health.

The chain joins TRBV7-2 to TRBJ2-7, with 13 bases aligning to TRBD2. This CDR3 contains 18 residues. Germline-derived CDR1 and CDR2 are SGHTA and FQGNSA. The V segment lost 3 bases and the J segment 5 bases; nucleotides outside the gene matches: 13. The CDR3 region has the DNA TGTGCCAGCAGCTTCGTTTGGGGGACTAGCGGGAACGCGAACGAGCAGTACTTC. Protein sequence: CASSFVWGTSGNANEQYF.

This clone was counted once. The chain uses TRBV7-8 and TRBJ1-2; the D is unclear. Trimming pared 4 bases from V and 5 bases from J, leaving 17 bases between. The CDR3 loop spans 15 amino acids. Germline V gene data show CDR1 as SGHVS and CDR2 as FQNEAQ. The CDR3 DNA reads as TGTGCCAGCAGCTCCTCCCACACCATCCAGTATGGCTACACCTTC. Protein sequence: CASSSSHTIQYGYTF.

The chain combines TRBV19 with TRBJ2-7; no clear D gene. Germline V gives CDR1 LNHDA, CDR2 SQIVND (reference sequence). V lost 3 bases to trimming and J lost 2 bases, with 14 bases between them. This CDR3 region has 15 residues. CDR3: CASSISGSRPYEQYF. CDR3 sequence (DNA): TGTGCCAGTAGTATTAGTGGCAGCCGCCCCTACGAGCAGTACTTC.

The chain joins TRBV4-2 to TRBJ1-2; 7 nucleotides agree with TRBD1. With V trimmed by 0 bases and J by 8 bases, 6 bases remained unmatched. The germline CDR1 and CDR2 sequences are LGHNA and YNFKEQ. The CDR3 has 14 amino acids. The CDR3 sequence is CASSQDDRVQGYTF. Written as DNA, the CDR3 is TGTGCCAGCAGCCAAGACGACAGGGTTCAGGGCTACACCTTC.

This clone was recorded a few times. CDR3 DNA sequence: TGTGCCAGCCGACTAGCGGACATTCAGTACTTC. It is translated as CASRLADIQYF. This chain joins TRBV2 and TRBJ2-4, with TRBD2 identical over 9 bases. J was trimmed by 8 bases and V by 8 bases; bases with no gene match: 1. Germline lookup yields CDR1 SNHLY and CDR2 FYNNEI. This CDR3 comprises 11 residues.

V is TRBV5-1 and J is TRBJ2-6, with D possibly TRBD1 on 7 matching bases. V was pared by 2 bases and J by 4 bases, with 16 bases between. The CDR3 loop spans 17 amino acids. The germline V gene has CDR1 SGHRS and CDR2 YFSETQ. The CDR3 here is CASSFRQGGTGANVLTF. The DNA for the CDR3 is TGCGCCAGCAGCTTTAGACAGGGCGGGACGGGGGCCAACGTCCTGACTTTC.

The V gene is TRBV19, the J gene TRBJ2-3; 9 bases line up with TRBD1. CDR1 and CDR2 from the germline V gene are LNHDA and SQIVND (reference sequence). Losses at the gene ends were 8 bases for V and 6 bases for J; bases not matched to a gene: 9. CDR3 size: 14 residues. CDR3 sequence (DNA): TGTGCCAGTTGCCGGGACAGGGAAGCGGATACGCAGTATTTT. Its protein is CASCRDREADTQYF.

J is TRBJ2-1 and V is TRBV27; TRBD2 aligns across 12 bases. V shed 2 bases and J 4 bases; nucleotides not matched to a gene: 9. From germline, CDR1 is MNHEY and CDR2 SMNVEV (reference sequence). The CDR3 covers 18 residues. CDR3 loop: CASSLTPLGLAGYNEQFF. The CDR3, as DNA: TGTGCCAGCAGTTTAACCCCTCTAGGACTAGCGGGATACAATGAGCAGTTCTTC.

This clone was seen only a few times. CDR3 residues: CSVGSGRAADTQYF. The DNA for the CDR3 is TGCAGCGTTGGATCCGGGAGGGCTGCAGATACGCAGTATTTT. The V gene is TRBV29-1, the J gene TRBJ2-3, with 8 bases matching TRBD2. Germline CDR1 is SQVTM and CDR2 is ANQGSEA. The V and J ends lost 4 bases and 4 bases, in that order; junction bases with no gene match: 7. The CDR3 consists of 14 residues.

The genes are TRBV7-2 and TRBJ1-5; 7 bases map to TRBD1. The CDR3 covers 15 residues. From germline, CDR1 is SGHTA and CDR2 FQGNSA. The trim removed 1 base at V and 4 bases at J, leaving 4 bases unmatched. Written as DNA, the CDR3 is TGTGCCAGCAGCTTAGAGGGGACAGAGAATCAGCCCCAGCATTTT. Amino acid sequence: CASSLEGTENQPQHF. Combining the CDR3 with reference TRBV7-2 and TRBJ1-5 gives the whole variable domain GAGVSQSPSNKVTEKGKDVELRCDPISGHTALYWYRQSLGQGLEFLIYFQGNSAPDKSGLPSDRFSAERTGGSVSTLTIQRTQQEDSAVYLCASSLEGTENQPQHFGDGTRLSIL.

As regards this clone: Other DNA sequences in this specimen translate into the identical CDR3. The chain carries TRBV5-1 and TRBJ1-3; D is unresolved. Germline V gives CDR1 SGHRS, CDR2 YFSETQ. Trimming cost V 4 bases and J 2 bases, with 10 bases left between them. CDR3 length equals 14 residues. CDR3 amino acids: CASSGGGTGNTIYF. CDR3 sequence (DNA): TGCGCCAGCAGCGGAGGAGGAACTGGAAACACCATATATTTT.

The V and J genes are TRBV28 and TRBJ2-1; no firm D call. CDR1 MDHEN and CDR2 SYDVKM come from the germline V gene. The CDR3 sequence is 11 residues long. As DNA, the CDR3 is TGTGCGGCGGAGCAATACAATGAGCAGTTCTTC. This sequence encodes CAAEQYNEQFF.

The V call is TRBV19, the J call TRBJ1-1; 7 bases are a match to TRBD1. Germline CDR1 LNHDA, CDR2 SQIVND (reference sequence). The CDR3 runs to 14 residues. The V segment lost 8 bases and the J segment 0 bases; nucleotides outside the gene matches: 6. CDR3 DNA sequence: TGTGCCAGTGACCAGACAGGGATGAACACTGAAGCTTTCTTT. This gives the protein CASDQTGMNTEAFF.

The CDR3 sequence: CASKEGGTEQYF. The CDR3 DNA follows: TGTGCCAGCAAGGAGGGAGGGACCGAGCAGTACTTC. The chain carries TRBV6-6 and TRBJ2-7; 7 bases are a match to TRBD2. The germline V gene has CDR1 MNHNY and CDR2 SVGAGI (reference sequence). The trim removed 7 bases at V and 6 bases at J, leaving 6 bases unmatched. The CDR3 spans 12 residues.

The rearrangement uses TRBV27 and TRBJ1-4, with a weak D call TRBD1 (6 bases). Trimming removed 6 bases at V and 3 bases at J, with 8 bases between. In germline, CDR1 is MNHEY, CDR2 SMNVEV (reference sequence). CDR3 length: 13 residues. CDR3 DNA: TGTGCCAGCAGCCGACAGGCTAATGAAAAACTGTTTTTT. Amino acid sequence: CASSRQANEKLFF. Supplemented by reference TRBV27 and TRBJ1-4, the full variable domain reads EAQVTQNPRYLITVTGKKLTVTCSQNMNHEYMSWYRQDPGLGLRQIYYSMNVEVTDKGDVPEGYKVSRKEKRNFPLILESPSPNQTSLYFCASSRQANEKLFFGSGTQLSVL.

The gene calls are TRBV4-2 and TRBJ1-3, with 7 bases matching TRBD1. The germline V gene has CDR1 LGHNA and CDR2 YNFKEQ. Losses at the gene ends were 3 bases for V and 0 bases for J; bases not matched to a gene: 5. The length of the CDR3 is 16 residues. The CDR3 is CASSQPDRSSGNTIYF. The CDR3 region has the DNA TGTGCCAGCAGCCAGCCGGACAGGAGCTCTGGAAACACCATATATTTT.

This clone was observed a handful of times. The chain has TRBV7-9 and TRBJ2-7, with D perhaps given as TRBD1 or TRBD2 (5 bases each). There are 15 residues in the CDR3. Looked up from germline, CDR1 is SEHNR and CDR2 is FQNEAQ (reference sequence). Trimming took off 5 bases at V and 2 bases at J, with 16 bases between the two ends. The CDR3 sequence: CASSPKGTETYEQYF. CDR3 nucleotides: TGTGCCAGCAGCCCCAAAGGGACCGAGACCTACGAGCAGTACTTC.

The sample holds a few counts of this clone. This rearrangement joins TRBV7-3 to TRBJ2-2; 7 nucleotides align to TRBD1. V lost 5 bases, J lost 0 bases, and 6 bases stayed unmatched. CDR3 length: 16 amino acids. Germline assignment: CDR1 SGHTA and CDR2 FQGTGA. The CDR3 nucleotides are TGTGCCAGCAGCACCTCCGGGACAGCGAACACCGGGGAGCTGTTTTTT. This translates into CASSTSGTANTGELFF.

The J gene is TRBJ2-7, the V gene TRBV7-9, with D possibly TRBD2 on 6 matching bases. V was trimmed by 4 bases and J by 0 bases, leaving 22 bases between them. Looked up from germline, CDR1 is SEHNR and CDR2 is FQNEAQ (reference sequence). The CDR3 sequence is 18 residues long. CDR3 coding DNA: TGTGCCAGCAGCTCCCCCTTAGCGGTCCCAAGGGGCTCCTACGAGCAGTACTTC. Encoded protein: CASSSPLAVPRGSYEQYF.

This chain uses TRBV28 with TRBJ2-1; weak D call: TRBD1 (6 bases). CDR3 length equals 14 residues. CDR1 is MDHEN and CDR2 is SYDVKM in the germline V gene. V lost 3 bases to trimming and J lost 3 bases, with 9 bases between them. This CDR3 reads CASSFGGHYNEQFF. The CDR3 nucleotides are TGTGCCAGCAGTTTTGGGGGCCACTACAATGAGCAGTTCTTC.

The V call is TRBV5-1, the J call TRBJ2-7; TRBD2 might be the D (6 bases). CDR1 and CDR2 from the germline V gene are SGHRS and YFSETQ. V was pared by 2 bases and J by 3 bases, with 15 bases between. This CDR3 spans 15 amino acids. The CDR3 protein is CASSFENAGGYEQYF. The CDR3 region has the DNA TGCGCCAGCAGCTTCGAGAACGCCGGGGGCTACGAGCAGTACTTC.

This clone was counted once. V gene TRBV4-3 combines with J gene TRBJ2-2; 8 bases fit TRBD2. V was clipped by 2 bases and J by 6 bases; unmatched bases: 11. The CDR3 length is 17 residues. Germline assignment: CDR1 LGHNA and CDR2 YSLEER. The CDR3 DNA sequence: TGCGCCAGCAGCCAAAGAGTGGGCGGGAGGAGGGCCGGGGAGCTGTTTTTT. Protein sequence: CASSQRVGGRRAGELFF.

The genes are TRBV5-1 and TRBJ1-1, with D perhaps matching TRBD1 (5 bases). V was pared by 3 bases and J by 1 base, with 16 bases between. This CDR3 contains 16 residues. Germline CDR1 reads SGHRS; CDR2 reads YFSETQ. The CDR3 spells CASSSLKKTANTEAFF. Written as DNA, the CDR3 is TGCGCCAGCAGCTCCCTGAAAAAGACAGCGAACACTGAAGCTTTCTTT.

This clone was counted a few times. The V and J genes are TRBV18 and TRBJ2-7; 13 positions agree with TRBD2. This CDR3 has 15 amino acids. The ends lost 3 bases at V and 5 bases at J; junction bases unmatched: 4. CDR1 is KGHSH, CDR2 LQKENI, per germline. The CDR3 protein is CASSPGLAGAHEQYF. Written as DNA, the CDR3 is TGTGCCAGCTCACCCGGACTAGCGGGAGCCCACGAGCAGTACTTC.

The chain joins TRBV6-5 to TRBJ2-3; TRBD1 matches at 7 bases. CDR3 length: 14 residues. V gave up 6 bases and J gave up 2 bases; unmatched junction bases: 5. Germline V gives CDR1 MNHEY, CDR2 SVGAGI. This CDR3 is CASRYGQDTDTQYF. DNA for the CDR3: TGTGCCAGCAGATACGGACAGGACACAGATACGCAGTATTTT.

Only a few counts were recorded for this clone. The CDR3 protein is CASSLERTGGYEQYF. Here the CDR3 DNA reads TGTGCCAGCAGCTTAGAAAGGACAGGGGGCTACGAGCAGTACTTC. The chain is built from TRBV11-2 and TRBJ2-7, with 10 bases fitting TRBD1. This CDR3 is 15 amino acids long. The junction had 2 bases not matched to a gene; V was cut back by 0 bases and J by 3 bases. Germline values: CDR1 SGHAT, CDR2 FQNNGV.

This clone was observed a few times. The rearrangement uses TRBV28 and TRBJ2-1; TRBD2 matches at 9 bases. The CDR3 has 15 amino acids. Germline CDR1 MDHEN, CDR2 SYDVKM. Unmatched junction bases numbered 8, after V lost 2 bases and J lost 9 bases. CDR3 in DNA: TGTGCCAGCAGTTTACAAAGAGCGGGAGGCGTTGAGCAGTTCTTC. It translates to CASSLQRAGGVEQFF.

A few counts support this clone. The rearrangement uses TRBV5-4 and TRBJ1-1; perhaps TRBD1 as D (6 bases). Germline CDR1 reads SGHNT; CDR2 reads YYREEE (reference sequence). The CDR3 has 17 amino acids. V was shortened by 4 bases and J by 3 bases, with 22 bases between the two germline ends. The CDR3 is CASSRRAGAIEDTEAFF. The DNA for the CDR3 is TGTGCCAGCAGCCGACGGGCAGGGGCAATCGAGGACACTGAAGCTTTCTTT.

The chain couples TRBV19 to TRBJ2-6, with 7 bases identical to TRBD2. CDR3 length equals 15 residues. V shed 6 bases, J shed 4 bases, and the junction held 6 bases outside the gene matches. The germline CDR1 and CDR2 sequences are LNHDA and SQIVND (reference sequence). In DNA form, the CDR3 reads TGTGCCAGTAGGTCGGGGGGAACCGGGGCCAACGTCCTGACTTTC. Translation gives CASRSGGTGANVLTF. The whole variable domain, filled in from reference TRBV19 and TRBJ2-6, reads DGGITQSPKYLFRKEGQNVTLSCEQNLNHDAMYWYRQDPGQGLRLIYYSQIVNDFQKGDIAEGYSVSREKKESFPLTVTSAQKNPTAFYLCASRSGGTGANVLTFGAGSRLTVL.

CDR3 loop: CATRVNGLPYEQYF. The DNA of the CDR3 is TGTGCCACCAGGGTTAACGGGTTACCCTACGAGCAGTACTTC. The chain links TRBV28 to TRBJ2-7; tentative D call: TRBD1 (5 bases). Between the trimmed V and J ends, which lost 10 bases and 2 bases, there was a span of 18 bases. CDR3 length equals 14 residues. CDR1 MDHEN and CDR2 SYDVKM come from the germline V gene.